This paragraph reports one T cell receptor beta chain. Its antigen is as yet unknown. Sequencing used immunoSEQ multiplex PCR; TCRdb keeps in-frame clones, though not all of them. Found here are roughly 2.2 million clones, less than 95% of them singletons; the top ten hold approximately 0.39%. The donor population consisted of healthy HIV-negative adults with no recent acute infections or vaccinations. The study drew all its donors from Caucasian adults living in Nashville, Tennessee. This sample is part of a study of shared clonotypes between healthy human individuals. General study findings and limits: Estimated richness values were generally larger in naive subsets than in memory subsets.

V lost 0 bases and J lost 1; bases outside the gene matches: 10. The CDR3 totals 18 residues. Germline CDR1 and CDR2: LNHNV and YYDKDF (reference sequence). V and J are TRBV15 and TRBJ1-1, with TRBD1 matching over 8 bases. This receptor was taken from a man between 18 and 35 years old in good health. Some clones in this sample may be carry-over from other donors' samples. What was sequenced was naive CD4+ T cells from PBMCs. Documented subset: CD45RA+ positively selected. As DNA, the CDR3 is TGTGCCACCAGCAGAGATATCATCGCCGGGACAGGGAACACTGAAGCTTTCTTT. It specifies CATSRDIIAGTGNTEAFF.